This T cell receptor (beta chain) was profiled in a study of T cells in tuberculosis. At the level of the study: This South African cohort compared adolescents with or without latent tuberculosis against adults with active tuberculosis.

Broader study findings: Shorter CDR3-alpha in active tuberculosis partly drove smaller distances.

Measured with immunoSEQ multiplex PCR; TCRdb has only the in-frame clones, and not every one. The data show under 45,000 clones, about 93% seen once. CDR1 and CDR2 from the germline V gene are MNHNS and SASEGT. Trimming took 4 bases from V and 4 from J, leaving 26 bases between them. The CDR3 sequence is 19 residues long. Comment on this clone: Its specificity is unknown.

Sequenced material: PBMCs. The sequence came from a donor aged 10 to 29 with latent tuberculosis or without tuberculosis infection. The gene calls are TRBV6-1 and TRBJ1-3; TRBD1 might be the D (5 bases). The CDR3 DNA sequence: TGTGCCAGCAGTGGACCCGTCTCTCGCAGGGCCCTATGGGGAAACACCATATATTTT. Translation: CASSGPVSRRALWGNTIYF.